These 16 T cell receptor beta chains were all obtained from the same sample, sequenced in a study of liver allograft versus peripheral blood T cells. Study in general: Intrahepatic T cell receptor repertoires from transplanted livers were compared against repertoires in recipients' peripheral blood.

TCRdb ran MiXCR on the reads and lists one entry per CDR3 protein. The data contain around 13,000 distinct CDR3 sequences, around 30% of them singletons. The receptors originated from a human patient who had a liver transplant. Some T cells may be transferred from the graft donor.

This clonotype has just a few counts. J is TRBJ2-7 and V is TRBV11-2, with D tentatively TRBD1 or TRBD2 (6 bases each). Trimming cost V 3 bases and J 2 bases, with 11 bases left between them. Germline CDR1 reads SGHAT; CDR2 reads FQNNGV. This CDR3 region has 14 residues. The DNA for the CDR3 is TGTGCCAGCAGCTTCGCGGGACAAGCCTACGAGCAGTACTTC. It encodes CASSFAGQAYEQYF.

The chain joins TRBV19 to TRBJ1-2; 8 bases match TRBD1. The CDR3 loop spans 14 amino acids. The J segment lost 4 bases and the V segment lost 10 bases, leaving 11 bases of the junction unmatched. The germline V gene has CDR1 LNHDA and CDR2 SQIVND (reference sequence). Written as DNA, the CDR3 is TGTGCCACTTCAACTCCAGGGGGCCTCTATGGCTACACCTTC. This sequence encodes CATSTPGGLYGYTF.

In this sample, this clonotype turned up a few times. J is TRBJ1-4 and V is TRBV12-3 or TRBV12-4; D perhaps matches TRBD1 (6 bases). Trimming took 2 bases from V and 8 from J, leaving 6 bases between them. The length of the CDR3 is 12 residues. The chain's CDR3 is CASSLTGEKLFF. The CDR3 DNA reads TGTGCCAGCAGTTTAACAGGGGAAAAACTGTTTTTT.

This rearrangement joins TRBV19 to TRBJ1-6; D is undetermined. The CDR3 totals 13 residues. Trimming cost V 11 bases and J 7 bases, with 15 bases left between them. The germline V gene has CDR1 LNHDA and CDR2 SQIVND (reference sequence). The CDR3 DNA reads as TGTGCCGTATCCCGGGATAGAAATTCACCCCTCCACTTT. Translation: CAVSRDRNSPLHF.

This clonotype is medium-sized. The rearrangement links TRBV5-4 to TRBJ2-1; no clear D gene. The CDR3 has 12 residues. The V end was cut by 5 bases, the J end by 5 bases, with 8 bases between. CDR1 and CDR2 from the germline V gene are SGHNT and YYREEE (reference sequence). CDR3 DNA: TGTGCCAGCAGTCTCGTCCACAATGAGCAGTTCTTC. Translated: CASSLVHNEQFF.

This chain links TRBV6-1 with TRBJ2-6; D is possibly TRBD1 (5 bases). V gave up 7 bases and J gave up 3 bases, with 19 bases separating them. This CDR3 comprises 17 residues. The germline gives CDR1 MNHNS, CDR2 SASEGT. The CDR3 sequence is CASTGQGLWFGANVLTF. The CDR3 DNA sequence: TGTGCCAGCACAGGTCAGGGTTTGTGGTTTGGGGCCAACGTCCTGACTTTC.

This clonotype was counted many times. The chain is built from TRBV6-5 and TRBJ2-5, with 8 bases aligning to TRBD2. The CDR3 is made up of 15 amino acids. Trimming cost V 5 bases and J 5 bases; bases outside gene matches: 10. Germline V gene data show CDR1 as MNHEY and CDR2 as SVGAGI. The CDR3 nucleotides read TGTGCCAGCAGTCCGCCACTCGGGAGGGCCGAGACCCAGTACTTC. Protein product: CASSPPLGRAETQYF.

V and J are TRBV20-1 and TRBJ2-3; 7 bases align to TRBD2. The CDR3 totals 17 residues. CDR1 DFQATT and CDR2 SNEGSKA come from the germline V gene (reference sequence). The ends lost 5 bases at V and 1 base at J; junction bases unmatched: 15. The CDR3 here is CSAGGGLRGEGTDTQYF. In DNA form, the CDR3 reads TGCAGTGCTGGGGGGGGGTTGAGAGGGGAGGGCACAGATACGCAGTATTTT.

The chain has TRBV5-4 and TRBJ2-6, with 10 bases identical to TRBD2. The ends lost 4 bases at V and 1 base at J; junction bases unmatched: 14. CDR1 and CDR2 from the germline V gene are SGHNT and YYREEE (reference sequence). This CDR3 has 20 amino acids. In DNA form, the CDR3 reads TGTGCCAGCAGCGCGGTCCCGGGACTAGCGAAATCATCTGGGGCCAACGTCCTGACTTTC. Its translation: CASSAVPGLAKSSGANVLTF.

The chain uses TRBV10-3 and TRBJ1-4; a possible D gene is TRBD1 (6 bases). The CDR3 has 15 residues. V lost 3 bases and J lost 7, with 15 bases in between. Germline V gene lookup returns CDR1 ENHRY and CDR2 SYGVKD. CDR3 amino acids: CAISDPGDGGEKLFF. In nucleotides, the CDR3 is TGTGCCATCAGTGACCCAGGGGATGGTGGTGAAAAACTGTTTTTT.

The chain combines TRBV5-4 with TRBJ2-5; 9 bases are shared with TRBD2. CDR3 length equals 16 residues. V lost 3 bases, J lost 3 bases, and 9 bases stayed unmatched. Germline assignment: CDR1 SGHNT and CDR2 YYREEE (reference sequence). The CDR3 region has the DNA TGTGCCAGCAGCTCCAAACGACTAGCGGAGGAAGAGACCCAGTACTTC. Its translation is CASSSKRLAEEETQYF.

This clonotype is labeled as medium-sized. The rearrangement joins TRBV6-2 or TRBV6-3 to TRBJ2-3, with 10 nucleotides matching TRBD2. CDR3 size: 15 residues. The junction had 8 bases not matched to a gene; V was cut back by 6 bases and J by 5 bases. Germline V gene lookup returns CDR1 MNHEY and CDR2 SVGEGT. As DNA, the CDR3 is TGTGCCAGCAGACTAGCGGGACTACAGGGAGATACGCAGTATTTT. Translation gives CASRLAGLQGDTQYF.

This clonotype has a handful of counts. V usage is TRBV25-1 and J usage is TRBJ2-7; unclear D gene. CDR1 MGHDK and CDR2 SYGVNS come from the germline V gene. This CDR3 is 13 amino acids long. The V and J ends lost 3 bases and 1 base respectively, with 7 bases between them. The CDR3 DNA is TGTGCCAGCAGTGACCACGGGTCCTACGAGCAGTACTTC. Encoded protein: CASSDHGSYEQYF.

V and J are TRBV19 and TRBJ2-7; 10 bases agree with TRBD1. Trimming removed 8 bases from V and 2 bases from J; junction bases left unmatched: 6. The V gene's germline CDR1 is LNHDA and CDR2 SQIVND (reference sequence). The CDR3 runs 14 residues. CDR3 sequence: CASGGDRGTYEQYF. CDR3 DNA: TGTGCCAGTGGGGGGGACAGGGGAACCTACGAGCAGTACTTC.

This clonotype came up a few times. This rearrangement joins TRBV28 to TRBJ2-1; D could derive from TRBD1 or TRBD2 (5 bases each). The CDR3 has 15 residues. CDR1 is MDHEN and CDR2 is SYDVKM in the germline V gene. Trimming stripped 8 bases from V and 9 bases from J, with 23 bases between. The CDR3 protein is CASQRGGEGPSEQFF. As DNA, the CDR3 is TGTGCCAGCCAACGGGGCGGAGAGGGTCCCAGTGAGCAGTTCTTC.

This clonotype is judged medium-sized. The chain is built from TRBV6-5 and TRBJ2-2, with D unresolved. The germline gives CDR1 MNHEY, CDR2 SVGAGI. This CDR3 comprises 16 residues. V was pared by 2 bases and J by 1 base, with 11 bases between. The CDR3 bases are TGTGCCAGCAGTTACCGGCTGCACCAGAACACCGGGGAGCTGTTTTTT. As protein: CASSYRLHQNTGELFF.